This T cell receptor (beta chain) was observed in a study of T cell responses to AZD1222 COVID-19 vaccine. TCRdb keeps only in-frame clones here, not all; method: immunoSEQ multiplex PCR. The sample holds 100,000 to 110,000 clones, about 85% seen once. This CDR3 contains 15 residues. J was trimmed by 7 bases and V by 0 bases; bases with no gene match: 2. Germline V gene sequence: CDR1 LGHNA, CDR2 YSLEER. Comments on this clone: What it binds is not known.

Study-level results: Breadth and depth of Spike-specific TCRs rose after two AZD1222 doses. Baseline seropositives among AZD1222 recipients totaled only five or six.

The V and J genes are TRBV4-3 and TRBJ1-4, with 10 positions matching TRBD1. The clonotype originates from an adult in good health. The material sequenced was peripheral blood, taken on day 0 of AZD1222 vaccination. CDR3 in amino acids: CASSQEGQGFEKLFF. For the CDR3, the DNA is TGCGCCAGCAGCCAAGAGGGACAGGGGTTTGAAAAACTGTTTTTT.